A selection of T cell receptor beta chains follows, all from one sample in a study of cytomegalovirus exposure and HLA in healthy donors. The method was immunoSEQ multiplex PCR; TCRdb's version includes in-frame clones alone and lacks a portion of them. The data hold 150,000 to 200,000 clones, with 70% to 80% observed a single time. Sequenced sample: PBMCs. These receptors all stem from a woman in her 30s in good health and CMV-seropositive. Both conserved end residues are part of each CDR3. A D gene is named only where the DNA matches it firmly. Size is stated for part of the rows, as once, few or many counts, or as a class when the clone is expanded.

V gene,J gene,CDR3 length,clone size,D gene,CDR3 protein
TRBV4-3,TRBJ2-2,14,few,TRBD2,CASSREGWTGELFF
TRBV29-1,TRBJ1-2,12,NA,TRBD1,CSSGRTGDGYTF
TRBV2,TRBJ2-2,16,NA,TRBD2,CASSGLAGNSGGELFF
TRBV15,TRBJ1-2,17,NA,NA,CATSRDAGATGDYGYTF
TRBV27,TRBJ2-3,13,NA,NA,CASSPAGTDTQYF
TRBV7-9,TRBJ1-2,12,once,TRBD1,CSSSFGQGVYTF
TRBV5-1,TRBJ1-4,16,NA,TRBD1,CASSTGGTVNNEKLFF
TRBV6-6,TRBJ2-1,15,NA,TRBD1,CASSAGTGTYNEQFF
TRBV30,TRBJ1-6,15,NA,NA,CAWSAGGLGNSPLHF
TRBV2,TRBJ2-7,14,NA,TRBD2,CASSQVVSGSEQYF
TRBV11-2,TRBJ2-5,15,few,NA,CASSSRTRVEETQYF
TRBV5-1,TRBJ2-7,16,NA,TRBD2,CASSTGLAGVGDEQYF
TRBV7-2,TRBJ2-2,15,NA,NA,CASSLVGRLGGELFF
TRBV11-2,TRBJ2-7,13,NA,TRBD2,CASSQDGGYEQYF
TRBV5-4,TRBJ1-2,13,NA,TRBD1,CASSQTGVGGYTF
TRBV11-2,TRBJ1-4,18,NA,TRBD1,CASSPRYLGQGTNEKLFF
TRBV10-3,TRBJ2-5,15,NA,NA,CAISAWVAGQETQYF
TRBV29-1,TRBJ2-3,12,once,TRBD1,CSVRTGGDTQYF
TRBV27,TRBJ2-5,13,NA,TRBD1,CASKEGGAETQYF
TRBV2,TRBJ1-4,12,NA,NA,CASSEATGKLFF
TRBV19,TRBJ1-6,13,few,NA,CASSVGDNSPLHF
TRBV19,TRBJ1-1,13,NA,TRBD1,CASSIRQGTEAFF
TRBV6-6,TRBJ2-3,16,NA,TRBD2,CASSYSGLAITDTQYF
TRBV5-1,TRBJ1-1,15,NA,NA,CASSTPQGTNTEAFF
TRBV6-5,TRBJ2-7,12,NA,NA,CASSGSSYEQYF
TRBV5-4,TRBJ2-1,17,NA,NA,CASSPLGLALGRNEQFF
TRBV4-3,TRBJ2-2,15,NA,NA,CASSQVLGGAGELFF
TRBV28,TRBJ1-3,17,NA,TRBD1,CASSFASGTVSGNTIYF
TRBV6-4,TRBJ1-5,14,NA,TRBD1,CASSRQGWGQPQHF
TRBV7-9,TRBJ2-3,14,NA,TRBD1,CASSLQGAGDTQYF
TRBV30,TRBJ1-4,12,NA,TRBD1,CALSGGNEKLFF
TRBV14,TRBJ1-1,13,NA,TRBD1,CASDRGLNTEAFF
TRBV5-1,TRBJ1-1,14,NA,TRBD1,CASSSGTGGTEAFF
TRBV7-2,TRBJ1-1,12,NA,TRBD1,CASSPQGGEAFF
TRBV5-1,TRBJ2-7,15,NA,TRBD2,CASSLETSGSYEQYF
TRBV9,TRBJ1-1,11,once,NA,CASSPKKEAFF
TRBV4-3,TRBJ2-2,18,NA,NA,CASSQESTAGSYTGELFF
TRBV15,TRBJ2-5,19,NA,TRBD2,CATSLRDWLAGGREETQYF
TRBV25-1,TRBJ1-1,14,NA,NA,CASSESTVNTEAFF
TRBV7-9,TRBJ1-1,14,NA,TRBD1,CASSLVGTGAEAFF
TRBV7-2,TRBJ2-7,14,NA,NA,CASSYNRDPYEQYF
TRBV13,TRBJ2-3,16,NA,TRBD2,CASSLASGGRGDTQYF
TRBV10-1,TRBJ2-1,17,NA,TRBD1,CASREQGRRRHYNEQFF
TRBV5-6,TRBJ2-4,15,NA,NA,CASSLVVGRQNIQYF
TRBV14,TRBJ2-2,17,NA,NA,CASSQDRQIMKTGELFF
TRBV18,TRBJ1-2,15,NA,NA,CASSPPSLTGHGYTF
TRBV5-1,TRBJ2-7,13,NA,TRBD1,CASSSGQGFEQYF
TRBV28,TRBJ1-1,17,few,TRBD1,CASSLLSGTGLNTEAFF
TRBV27,TRBJ1-2,14,NA,TRBD1,CASSPRTGVHGYTF
TRBV18,TRBJ2-7,13,once,TRBD1,CASSPGTGFEQYF
TRBV11-3,TRBJ2-2,16,NA,NA,CASSLGSGVYTGELFF
TRBV11-3,TRBJ2-3,11,NA,NA,CASSLSDTQYF
TRBV5-1,TRBJ1-2,13,once,NA,CASSQDGGYGYTF